This TCR beta chain was identified in a study of early stage breast cancer tumors. Study-wide context: Of some 17 invasive breast tumors, about twelve were hormone receptor-positive, HER2-negative.

Each sample had two DNA replicates, 0.5 ug blood or around 1.5 ug tissue. Assay used: immunoSEQ multiplex PCR; TCRdb lists only in-frame clones, some missing. Here the sample spans around 25,000 clones, roughly 64% being singletons. As regards this clone: Its antigen is unidentified.

The CDR3 length is 17 residues. Trimming stripped 1 base from V and 0 bases from J, with 13 bases between. Germline V gene sequence: CDR1 LGHNA, CDR2 YSLEER. Findings and limits, study-wide: Comparing each tissue with blood distinguished tumor from normal in about 90% of the 16 patients.

The chain couples TRBV4-3 to TRBJ2-4; TRBD1 might be the D (5 bases). This TCR was sampled from a person between 55 and 70 years old with breast cancer. The sequenced sample consisted of breast tumor tissue. CDR3 coding DNA: TGCGCCAGCAGCCAAGTCACAGGAGCCCTAGCCAAAAACATTCAGTACTTC. This codes for CASSQVTGALAKNIQYF.